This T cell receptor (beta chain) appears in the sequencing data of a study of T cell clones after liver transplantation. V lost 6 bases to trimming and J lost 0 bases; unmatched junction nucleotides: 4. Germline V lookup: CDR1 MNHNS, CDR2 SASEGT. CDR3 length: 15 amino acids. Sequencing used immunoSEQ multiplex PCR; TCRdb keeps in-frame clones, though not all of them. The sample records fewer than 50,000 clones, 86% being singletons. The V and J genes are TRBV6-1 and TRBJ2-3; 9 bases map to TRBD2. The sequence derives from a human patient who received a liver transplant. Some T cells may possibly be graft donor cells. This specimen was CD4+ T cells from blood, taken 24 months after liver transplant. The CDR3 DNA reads TGTGCCAGCAGCCGACTAGCGGCTAGCACAGATACGCAGTATTTT. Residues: CASSRLAASTDTQYF.